This TCR beta chain was observed in a study of control samples from healthy donors and cancer patients. CDR1 MNHNS and CDR2 SASEGT come from the germline V gene. The CDR3 contains 15 residues. With 0 bases clipped from V and 4 bases from J, the junction kept 3 bases outside the gene matches. Profiling relied on immunoSEQ multiplex PCR, and the TCRdb table lists in-frame clones only, not all of them. The sample carries more than 85,000 clones, just over 90% recorded once. The receptor's source is a woman under 30 in good health. The sample taken for sequencing was blood. V usage is TRBV6-1 and J usage is TRBJ2-4; 7 bases align to TRBD1. The CDR3 region is CASSEATGNKNIQYF. In nucleotides, the CDR3 is TGTGCCAGCAGTGAAGCGACAGGGAATAAAAACATTCAGTACTTC.